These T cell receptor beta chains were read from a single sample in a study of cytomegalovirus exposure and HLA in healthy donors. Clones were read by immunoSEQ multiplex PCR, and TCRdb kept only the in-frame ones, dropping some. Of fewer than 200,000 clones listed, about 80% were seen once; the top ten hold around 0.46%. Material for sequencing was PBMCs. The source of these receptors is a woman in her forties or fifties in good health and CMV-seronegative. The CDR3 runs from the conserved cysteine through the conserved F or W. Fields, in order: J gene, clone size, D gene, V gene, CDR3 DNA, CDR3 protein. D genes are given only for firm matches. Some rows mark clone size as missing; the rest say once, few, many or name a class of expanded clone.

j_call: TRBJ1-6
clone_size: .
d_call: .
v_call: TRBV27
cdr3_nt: TGTGCCAGCAGTAGGGACTTAAATTCACCCCTCCACTTT
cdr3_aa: CASSRDLNSPLHF

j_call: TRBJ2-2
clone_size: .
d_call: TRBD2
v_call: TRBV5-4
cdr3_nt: TGTGCCAGCAGCTTGGAGCTAGCGGGCTCCCGCGGGTCCGGGGAGCTGTTTTTT
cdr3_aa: CASSLELAGSRGSGELFF

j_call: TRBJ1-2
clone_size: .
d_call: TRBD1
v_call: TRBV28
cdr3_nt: TGTGCCAGCAGCTGGGGGACTCACAGGGGAACGTGGGGCTACACCTTC
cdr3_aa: CASSWGTHRGTWGYTF

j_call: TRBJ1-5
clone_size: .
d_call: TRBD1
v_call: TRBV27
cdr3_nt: TGTGCCAGCAGTCAGGTGACAGGGGCCCAGCCCCAGCATTTT
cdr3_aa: CASSQVTGAQPQHF

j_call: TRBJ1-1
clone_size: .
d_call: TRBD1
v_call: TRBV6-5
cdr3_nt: TGTGCCAGCAGTTACCGGGACAGGACGAACACTGAAGCTTTCTTT
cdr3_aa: CASSYRDRTNTEAFF

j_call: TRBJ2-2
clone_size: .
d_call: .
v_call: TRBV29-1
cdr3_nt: TGCAGCGTTGGCCAGGGGGGGGAGCTGTTTTTT
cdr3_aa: CSVGQGGELFF

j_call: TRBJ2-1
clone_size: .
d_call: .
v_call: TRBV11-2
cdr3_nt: TGTGCCAGTACCCGGGACTGGGGAGTCGATGAGCAGTTCTTC
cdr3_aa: CASTRDWGVDEQFF

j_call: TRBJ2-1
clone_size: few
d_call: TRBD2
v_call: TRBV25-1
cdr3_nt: TGTGCCAGCAGTATAGCGGGGGGTTCAATCTACAATGAGCAGTTCTTC
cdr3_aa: CASSIAGGSIYNEQFF

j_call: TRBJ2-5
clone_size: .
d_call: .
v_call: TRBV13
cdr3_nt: TGTGCCAGCAGCCGTCCTAGCATCCCCTCTAGCAGCCAAGAGACCCAGTACTTC
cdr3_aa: CASSRPSIPSSSQETQYF

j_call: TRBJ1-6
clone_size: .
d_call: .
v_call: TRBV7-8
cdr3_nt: TGTGCCAGCAGTCTAGACAGCTCCTATAATTCACCCCTCCACTTT
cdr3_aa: CASSLDSSYNSPLHF

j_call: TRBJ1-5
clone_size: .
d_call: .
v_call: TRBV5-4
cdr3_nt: TGTGCCAGCAGCTTACAGGGTTTTGGTCAGCCCCAGCATTTT
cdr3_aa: CASSLQGFGQPQHF

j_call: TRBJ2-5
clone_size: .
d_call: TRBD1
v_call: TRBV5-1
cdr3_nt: TGCGCCAGCAGCTTGGTCAGGGGGAGCAGTCAAGAGACCCAGTACTTC
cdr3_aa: CASSLVRGSSQETQYF

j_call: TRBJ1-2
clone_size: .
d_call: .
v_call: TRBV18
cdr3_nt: TGTGCCAGCTCACCGACCCTAGGGGGTAACTATGGCTACACCTTC
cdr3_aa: CASSPTLGGNYGYTF

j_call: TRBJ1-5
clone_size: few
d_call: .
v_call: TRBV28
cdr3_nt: TGTGCCAGCACCGACTTCGGTCAGCCCCAGCATTTT
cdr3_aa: CASTDFGQPQHF

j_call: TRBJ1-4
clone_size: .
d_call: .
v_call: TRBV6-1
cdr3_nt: TGTGCCAGCAGTGAAAGGGGATTCACTAATGAAAAACTGTTTTTT
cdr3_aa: CASSERGFTNEKLFF

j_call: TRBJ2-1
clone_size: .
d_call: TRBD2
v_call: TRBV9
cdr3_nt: TGTGCCAGCAGCGTAGAGGGACTAGAAAACAATGAGCAGTTCTTC
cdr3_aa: CASSVEGLENNEQFF

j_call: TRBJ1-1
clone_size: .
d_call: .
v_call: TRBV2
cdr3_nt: TGTGCCAGCAGTGCTGTCCACGGGGCTTTCTTT
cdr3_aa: CASSAVHGAFF

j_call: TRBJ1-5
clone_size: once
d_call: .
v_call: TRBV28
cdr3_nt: TGTGCCAGCAGTTTGATTTCCCAGGGGCAGGAGCCCCAGCATTTT
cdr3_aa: CASSLISQGQEPQHF

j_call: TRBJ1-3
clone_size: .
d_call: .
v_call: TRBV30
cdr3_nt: TGTGCCTGGACCGCGAGCTCTGGAAACACCATATATTTT
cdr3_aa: CAWTASSGNTIYF

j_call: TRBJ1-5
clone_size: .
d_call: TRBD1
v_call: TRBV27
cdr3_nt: TGTGCCAGCAGACAGGGGGCGAATCAGCCCCAGCATTTT
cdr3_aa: CASRQGANQPQHF

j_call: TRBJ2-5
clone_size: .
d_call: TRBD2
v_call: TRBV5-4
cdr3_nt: TGTGCCAGCAGCCGTAGCGGGGGGGGAGAGACCCAGTACTTC
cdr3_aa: CASSRSGGGETQYF

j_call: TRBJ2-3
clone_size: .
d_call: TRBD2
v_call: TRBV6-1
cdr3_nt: TGTGCCAGCAGCCTAGCGGGAGGGAAAGATACGCAGTATTTT
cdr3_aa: CASSLAGGKDTQYF

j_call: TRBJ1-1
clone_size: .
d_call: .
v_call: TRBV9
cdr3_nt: TGTGCCAGCAGCGAGGGTTCAGGGGCTCTGGGGGCTTTCTTT
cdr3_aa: CASSEGSGALGAFF

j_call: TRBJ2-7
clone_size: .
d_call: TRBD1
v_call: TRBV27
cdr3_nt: TGTGCCAGCAGTCCCCCGTTTGGGACAGGGGTCCACGAGCAGTACTTC
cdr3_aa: CASSPPFGTGVHEQYF

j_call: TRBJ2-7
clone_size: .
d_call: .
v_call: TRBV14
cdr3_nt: TGTGCCAGCAGCCAAGAACAGGGCTACGAGCAGTACTTC
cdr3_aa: CASSQEQGYEQYF

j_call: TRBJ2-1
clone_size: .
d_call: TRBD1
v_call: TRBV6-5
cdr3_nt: TGTGCCAGCAGACAACCACGACAGGGGGCCAATGAGCAGTTCTTC
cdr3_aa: CASRQPRQGANEQFF

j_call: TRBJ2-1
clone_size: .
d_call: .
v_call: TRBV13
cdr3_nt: TGTGCCAGCAGCTTAGGGTTGGCGGATGAGCAGTTCTTC
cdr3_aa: CASSLGLADEQFF

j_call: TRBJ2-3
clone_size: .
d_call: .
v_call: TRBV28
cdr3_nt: TGTGCCAGCAGTTCAGACAGGAACGCAGATACGCAGTATTTT
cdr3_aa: CASSSDRNADTQYF

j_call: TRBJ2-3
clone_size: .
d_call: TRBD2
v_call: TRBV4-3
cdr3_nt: TGCGCCAGCAGCCAAGATCAACAGCGGGGGGGCACAGATACGCAGTATTTT
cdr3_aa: CASSQDQQRGGTDTQYF

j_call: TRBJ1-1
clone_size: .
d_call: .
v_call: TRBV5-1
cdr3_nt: TGCGCCAGCAGCTTGGAAGTGGGGCAGGGTTCCACTGAAGCTTTCTTT
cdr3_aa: CASSLEVGQGSTEAFF

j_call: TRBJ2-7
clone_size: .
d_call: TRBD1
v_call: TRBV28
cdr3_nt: TGTGCCAGCAGGTCGACAGGGGGGGAACACTTC
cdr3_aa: CASRSTGGEHF

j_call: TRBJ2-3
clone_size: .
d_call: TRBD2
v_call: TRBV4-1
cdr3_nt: TGCGCCAGCAGCCAATTTGACCGGAGCGCTAGCGGGAGGGCCGGCACAGATACGCAGTATTTT
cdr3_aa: CASSQFDRSASGRAGTDTQYF

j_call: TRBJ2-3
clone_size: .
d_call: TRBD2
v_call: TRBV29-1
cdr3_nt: TGCAGTTCCCGGGGGGGGGCAAGAGATACGCAGTATTTT
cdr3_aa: CSSRGGARDTQYF

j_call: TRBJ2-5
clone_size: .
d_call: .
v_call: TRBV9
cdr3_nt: TGTGCCAGCAACCTCGGGGGAAGGGAGACCCAGTACTTC
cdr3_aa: CASNLGGRETQYF

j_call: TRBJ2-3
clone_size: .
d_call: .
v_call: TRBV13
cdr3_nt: TGTGCCAGCAGCTTAGGACAGGGCACAGATACGCAGTATTTT
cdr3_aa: CASSLGQGTDTQYF

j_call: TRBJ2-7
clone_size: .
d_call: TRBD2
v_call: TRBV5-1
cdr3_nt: TGCGCCAGCGGACTAGAACTCCCCTACGAGCAGTACTTC
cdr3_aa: CASGLELPYEQYF

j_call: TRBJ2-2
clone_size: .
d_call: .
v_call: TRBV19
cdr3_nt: TGTGCCAGCCAGACCAGGGGCTCCGGGGAGCTGTTTTTT
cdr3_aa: CASQTRGSGELFF

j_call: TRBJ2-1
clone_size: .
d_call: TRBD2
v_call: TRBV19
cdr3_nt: TGTGCCAGCGGAGAGGTGGCGGGAGGATACAATGAGCAGTTCTTC
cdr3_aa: CASGEVAGGYNEQFF

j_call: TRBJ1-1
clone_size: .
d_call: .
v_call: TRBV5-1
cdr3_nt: TGCGCCAGCAGCTTGGCAGGGTTTACTGAAGCTTTCTTT
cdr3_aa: CASSLAGFTEAFF

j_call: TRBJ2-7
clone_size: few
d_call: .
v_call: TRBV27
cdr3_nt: TGTGCCAGCAGTTCTCCGGGACTGGGGGTCGAGCAGTACTTC
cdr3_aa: CASSSPGLGVEQYF

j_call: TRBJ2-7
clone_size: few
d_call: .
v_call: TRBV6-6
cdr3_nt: TGTGCCAGCAGGTCACAGGGCTACGAGCAGTACTTC
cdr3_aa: CASRSQGYEQYF

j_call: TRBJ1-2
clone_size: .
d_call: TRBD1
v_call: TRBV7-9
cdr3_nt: TGTGCCAGCAGCTTAATCAGCCAGGGGGCTGGTGGCTACACCTTC
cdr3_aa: CASSLISQGAGGYTF

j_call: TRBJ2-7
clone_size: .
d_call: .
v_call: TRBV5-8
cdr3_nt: TGTGCCAGCAGCTTCGGCTACGAGCAGTACTTC
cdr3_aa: CASSFGYEQYF

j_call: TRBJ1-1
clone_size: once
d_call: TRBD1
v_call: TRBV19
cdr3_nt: TGTGCCAGTAGTATCGGACAGGGACATGGGGACACTGAAGCTTTCTTT
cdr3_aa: CASSIGQGHGDTEAFF

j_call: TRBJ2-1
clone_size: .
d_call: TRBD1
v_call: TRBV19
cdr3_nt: TGTGCCAGTAGTGCCCCCGGGACAGGGAAGCGGGATGAGCAGTTCTTC
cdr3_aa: CASSAPGTGKRDEQFF

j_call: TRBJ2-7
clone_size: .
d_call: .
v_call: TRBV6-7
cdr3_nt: TGTGCCAGCAGTTACTCCCTAGTCCGTGCCTACGAGCAGTACTTC
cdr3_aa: CASSYSLVRAYEQYF

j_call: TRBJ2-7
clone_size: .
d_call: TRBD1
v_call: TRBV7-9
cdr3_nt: TGTGCCAGCAGCTTAACAGGGGCCGCCCCCTACGAGCAGTACTTC
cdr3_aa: CASSLTGAAPYEQYF

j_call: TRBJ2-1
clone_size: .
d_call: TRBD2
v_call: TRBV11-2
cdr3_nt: TGTGCCAGCAGCTTAGATAGACTAGCGGGGGAGGTCTTC
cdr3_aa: CASSLDRLAGEVF

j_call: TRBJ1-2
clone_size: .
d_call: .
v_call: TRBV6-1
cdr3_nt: TGTGCCAGCAGCCCCGCCAGGAACCATAACTATGGCTACACCTTC
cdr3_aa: CASSPARNHNYGYTF

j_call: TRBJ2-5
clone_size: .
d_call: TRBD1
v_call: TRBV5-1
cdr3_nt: TGCGCCAGCAGCTTGGAGTTAGGGACAGGGTCTTGGAACCAAGAGACCCAGTACTTC
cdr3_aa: CASSLELGTGSWNQETQYF

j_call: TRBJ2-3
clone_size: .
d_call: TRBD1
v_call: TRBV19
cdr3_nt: TGTGCCAGTAGTATAGGGACAGGCAAGCCTAGCACAGATACGCAGTATTTT
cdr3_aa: CASSIGTGKPSTDTQYF

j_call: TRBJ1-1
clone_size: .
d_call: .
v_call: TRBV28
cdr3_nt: TGTGCCAGCAGTTCTATTATTGACACTGAAGCTTTCTTT
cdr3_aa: CASSSIIDTEAFF

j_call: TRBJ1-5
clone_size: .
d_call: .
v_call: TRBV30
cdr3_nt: TGTGCCTGTCAGTCCCGGGATCAGCCCCAGCATTTT
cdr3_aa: CACQSRDQPQHF

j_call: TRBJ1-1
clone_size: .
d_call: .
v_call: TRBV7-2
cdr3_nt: TGTGCCAGCAGCGTCTGGAGAGACACTGAAGCTTTCTTT
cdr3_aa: CASSVWRDTEAFF

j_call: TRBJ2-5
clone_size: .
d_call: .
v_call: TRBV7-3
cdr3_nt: TGTGCCAGCAGCCGCGCCCGTTCGGAGACCCAGTACTTC
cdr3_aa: CASSRARSETQYF